This T cell receptor (beta chain) was documented in a study of blood T cell repertoires in COVID-19. Per the germline V gene, CDR1 is SNHLY and CDR2 is FYNNEI. This CDR3 contains 14 residues. The V end was cut by 6 bases, the J end by 0 bases, with 9 bases between. Assay used: immunoSEQ multiplex PCR; TCRdb lists only in-frame clones, some missing. Found here are 60,000 to 75,000 clones, roughly 88% of them singletons; the top ten hold approximately 1.9%. Sequencing used peripheral blood. The clonotype originates from a man aged 25 to 40 with acute or convalescent COVID-19. The rearrangement joins TRBV2 to TRBJ1-3, with D hard to call. The DNA of the CDR3 is TGTGCCAGCAGCCCGGGGAACTCTGGAAACACCATATATTTT. This gives the protein CASSPGNSGNTIYF. The variable domain in full, with the rest retrieved from reference TRBV2 and TRBJ1-3, is EPEVTQTPSHQVTQMGQEVILRCVPISNHLYFYWYRQILGQKVEFLVSFYNNEISEKSEIFDDQFSVERPDGSNFTLKIRSTKLEDSAMYFCASSPGNSGNTIYFGEGSWLTVV.